The subject of this entry is one TCR beta chain. Study processing details: Nucleated cell counts were estimated from reference gene primer amplification. The protocol was immunoSEQ multiplex PCR, while the TCRdb copy is restricted to in-frame clones and leaves out a portion. V and J calls and clone size are given by that table; D and trimming were obtained from the DNA. The data hold some 160,000 clones, with 80% to 90% observed a single time. The record originates from a study of blood T cell repertoires in COVID-19. As for the study in general: Some COVID-19 samples were acute and others convalescent; all came from the United States, Italy and Spain. PBMCs, B-cell-depleted T cells, or T cells provided the cDNA or gDNA that made up the material.

The sample comprised peripheral blood. The source is a man aged 55 to 69 with acute or convalescent COVID-19.

The CDR3 region has the DNA TGTGCCAGCAGTGAATCACTAACAGGGGTTCCAAATCAGCCCCAGCATTTT. Protein: CASSESLTGVPNQPQHF. The chain employs TRBV2 and TRBJ1-5, with 7 bases that match TRBD1. The CDR3 consists of 17 residues. From germline, CDR1 is SNHLY and CDR2 FYNNEI. V gave up 2 bases and J gave up 4 bases; unmatched junction bases: 11.